One sample yielded the 3 T cell receptor beta chains listed below, sequenced in a study of blood T cells in healthy people across ages. Sample-barcoded 5' priming and a J-beta primer mix drove a second PCR of about 6 to 11 cycles. A single record per CDR3 protein comes from TCRdb applying MiXCR to the 5' RACE reads. The sample has 800,000 or so distinct CDR3 sequences, approximately 67% seen once. Sequencing was carried out using blood. The receptors were sampled from a man younger than 40 in good health.

With regard to this clonotype: It may be a read error: a sequence one base away is much more abundant. The rearrangement uses TRBV7-2 and TRBJ2-7; D is perhaps TRBD1 (8 bases). V shed 5 bases and J shed 5 bases, with 16 bases lying between them. CDR1 is SGHTA, CDR2 FQGNSA, per germline. CDR3 length: 14 residues. The CDR3 DNA is TGTGCCAGCAGCGACAGGGGAGGGGCCGACGAGCAGTACTTC. This codes for CASSDRGGADEQYF.

In this sample, this clonotype turned up many times. J is TRBJ1-2 and V is TRBV29-1, with D unclear. The CDR3 extends over 10 amino acids. CDR1 and CDR2 (germline): SQVTM, ANQGSEA. Trimming pared 3 bases from V and 7 bases from J, leaving 6 bases between. CDR3 bases: TGCAGCGTTGAGGAAGGTGGCTACACCTTC. Translated, it gives CSVEEGGYTF.

The chain uses TRBV28 and TRBJ2-7; D possibly corresponds to TRBD2 (5 bases). CDR3 size: 14 residues. Between the trimmed V and J ends, which lost 3 bases and 3 bases, there was a span of 12 bases. CDR1 is MDHEN and CDR2 is SYDVKM in the germline V gene. CDR3 coding DNA: TGTGCCAGCAGTTTTCTACCCGGGGACTACGAGCAGTACTTC. Translation: CASSFLPGDYEQYF.